This T cell receptor (beta chain) came from a study of vaccination effects on CD4 cells after COVID-19. The wider study: Before sequencing took place, the ViraFEST assay used viral peptide pools to expand antigen-specific CD4+ T cells. Post-vaccine samples followed the second dose by a median of 72 days.

The germline V gene encodes CDR1 SGDLS and CDR2 YYNGEE. The junction had 3 bases not matched to a gene; V was cut back by 4 bases and J by 0 bases. CDR3 length equals 15 residues. Culture lasted about ten days before CD4+ T cell isolation. Participants completed two doses of the BNT162b2 or mRNA-1273 vaccine. Repertoires were generated with immunoSEQ multiplex PCR, while TCRdb's copy carries only in-frame clones and drops some. The sample has 9,000 or so clones, roughly 80% seen once. Turning to this clone: As yet, its antigen is unknown.

This TCR was recovered from a human donor who received a COVID-19 vaccine. The sequenced sample was CD4+ T cells from PBMCs cultured without peptide, obtained after COVID-19 vaccination. The chain employs TRBV9 and TRBJ1-5; 8 bases line up with TRBD1. CDR3 bases: TGTGCCAGCAGCCTTGGACAGGGTAGCAATCAGCCCCAGCATTTT. It codes for CASSLGQGSNQPQHF.